This T cell receptor beta chain stems from a study of beta chain features in type 1 diabetes. Study-level results: Individuals with type 1 diabetes displayed fewer insertions and more deletions at VDJ junctions.

Comment on this clone: Its antigen is undetermined.

V was pared by 5 bases and J by 7 bases, with 9 bases of the junction left unmatched. The CDR3 runs 15 residues. Per the germline V gene, CDR1 is SQVTM and CDR2 is ANQGSEA. The sequenced template was cDNA made from the entire isolated RNA. Several million reads per sample on average were obtained from naive, central memory and regulatory T cell samples. The table came from immunoSEQ multiplex PCR; TCRdb's copy has only in-frame clones and leaves some out. The data contain about 470,000 clones, around 30% of them seen just once; the ten biggest clones take up about 0.06%. Sorting that relied on CD45RO/CCR7/CD25/CD127/CD95/CD27 yielded CD4+ naive, central memory, regulatory and stem cell-like memory cells.

Input material: naive CD4+ T cells from blood. This receptor was obtained from a man aged 18-30 years in good health. The rearrangement uses TRBV29-1 and TRBJ2-2; 11 nucleotides line up with TRBD1. In DNA, the CDR3 is TGCAGCGTTCGAGCCGGGACAGGGGGTGTCGGGGAGCTGTTTTTT. Translated: CSVRAGTGGVGELFF.